A single sample is the source of the 6 T cell receptor beta chains below, sequenced in a study of graft-versus-host responses after intestinal transplantation. Using immunoSEQ multiplex PCR, the repertoire was profiled, and TCRdb retains in-frame clones only, with some absent. The table lists 95,000 to 150,000 clones, roughly 93% of them singletons. For these TCRs, the target antigens are not known. The sequencing used unstimulated CD4+ T cells sorted from spleen or lymph node cells, collected before intestinal transplant. The receptors derive from a human donor who received an intestinal transplant.

The chain is built from TRBV10-2 and TRBJ2-1, with D perhaps matching TRBD2 (6 bases). Trimming removed 0 bases at V and 8 bases at J, with 29 bases between. The germline gives CDR1 WSHSY, CDR2 SAAADI. CDR3 length equals 20 residues. The CDR3 protein is CASSESNWREISVRRDEQFF. CDR3 nucleotides: TGCGCCAGCAGTGAGTCGAATTGGCGGGAAATTTCAGTTCGAAGGGATGAGCAGTTCTTC.

This chain joins TRBV6-5 and TRBJ1-2; TRBD1 might be the D (6 bases). V lost 0 bases to trimming and J lost 7 bases, with 15 bases between them. CDR1 and CDR2 from the germline V gene are MNHEY and SVGAGI. This CDR3 region has 15 residues. CDR3 nucleotides: TGTGCCAGCAGTTACTCGAGGGGGGGCGGGTCTGGCTACACCTTC. It encodes CASSYSRGGGSGYTF.

As DNA, the CDR3 is TGTGCCAGCAGCCCCCTTAGCGGGATCGTAGGGGAGCTGTTTTTT. Its protein is CASSPLSGIVGELFF. The chain joins TRBV11-3 to TRBJ2-2; TRBD2 aligns across 8 bases. CDR1 and CDR2 (germline): SGHNT, YENEEA. The CDR3 is 15 amino acids. Unmatched junction bases numbered 10, after V lost 5 bases and J lost 8 bases.

The gene calls are TRBV7-9 and TRBJ2-1; 11 nucleotides agree with TRBD2. The CDR3 is 16 amino acids. CDR1 SEHNR and CDR2 FQNEAQ come from the germline V gene (reference sequence). Unmatched junction bases numbered 2, after V lost 4 bases and J lost 0 bases. In nucleotides, the CDR3 is TGTGCCAGCAGCTCTAGCGGGAGGAGCTCCTACAATGAGCAGTTCTTC. Encoded protein: CASSSSGRSSYNEQFF.

V gene TRBV6-5 combines with J gene TRBJ2-1, with TRBD2 identical over 9 bases. CDR1 MNHEY and CDR2 SVGAGI come from the germline V gene. V was pared by 2 bases and J by 7 bases, with 6 bases of the junction left unmatched. The CDR3 spans 15 residues. CDR3 sequence reads: CASSYGGGVKNEQFF. DNA of the CDR3: TGTGCCAGCAGTTACGGCGGGGGGGTTAAGAATGAGCAGTTCTTC.

The genes are TRBV28 and TRBJ2-5, with 9 bases that match TRBD2. The V gene's germline CDR1 is MDHEN and CDR2 SYDVKM. The CDR3 is 17 amino acids. V shed 5 bases, J shed 0 bases, and the junction held 10 bases outside the gene matches. Here the CDR3 DNA reads TGTGCCAGCAGTACCCTAGCGGGAAGGGTGGACCAAGAGACCCAGTACTTC. Its protein product is CASSTLAGRVDQETQYF. The full variable domain, with the rest looked up from reference TRBV28 and TRBJ2-5, is DVKVTQSSRYLVKRTGEKVFLECVQDMDHENMFWYRQDPGLGLRLIYFSYDVKMKEKGDIPEGYSVSREKKERFSLILESASTNQTSMYLCASSTLAGRVDQETQYFGPGTRLLVL.